A single sample is the source of the 19 T cell receptor beta chains below, sequenced in a study of cytomegalovirus exposure and HLA in healthy donors (dated by TCRdb to 2017 to 2019). Libraries were made using the immunoSEQ multiplex PCR assay. For the multiplex PCR, a mixture combining 60 forward primers for TCR Vbeta segments and 13 reverse primers for TCR Jbeta segments was used. Drawn from immuneACCESS, this table holds only the in-frame rearrangements with V and J called that TCRdb kept. Clones are partly lost; checked studies trace under half to an unresolved V gene and leave the rest unexplained. The sample has 110,000 to 150,000 clones on record, about 76% of them singletons. The ten largest clonotypes hold roughly 3.8% of the sample. Sequencing was carried out using PBMCs. These TCRs come from a male donor in good health and CMV-seronegative.

This clone was counted a single time. V is TRBV18 and J is TRBJ2-1; no definite D call. Germline V lookup: CDR1 KGHSH, CDR2 LQKENI. V lost 3 bases to trimming and J lost 0 bases, with 9 bases between them. The CDR3 spans 15 residues. Written as DNA, the CDR3 is TGTGCCAGCTCACCTTCCCTTAGCTCCTACAATGAGCAGTTCTTC. Translating gives CASSPSLSSYNEQFF.

The gene calls are TRBV27 and TRBJ1-2, with 7 bases fitting TRBD1. The CDR3 covers 13 residues. V shed 8 bases, J shed 3 bases, and the junction held 6 bases outside the gene matches. In germline, CDR1 is MNHEY, CDR2 SMNVEV (reference sequence). The CDR3 DNA sequence: TGTGCCAGCGCCGCAGGGGGTTACTATGGCTACACCTTC. Residues: CASAAGGYYGYTF.

The chain links TRBV2 to TRBJ1-6, with D tentatively TRBD1 (6 bases). V was clipped by 6 bases and J by 0 bases, with 18 bases between them. Germline values: CDR1 SNHLY, CDR2 FYNNEI. The CDR3 length is 18 residues. Here the CDR3 reads CASRGVAGVNSYNSPLHF. CDR3 nucleotides: TGTGCCAGCAGGGGAGTGGCAGGGGTTAACTCCTATAATTCACCCCTCCACTTT.

The CDR3 DNA follows: TGTGCCAGCAGTTTGGACAGGGTGAACACTGAAGCTTTCTTT. Translated: CASSLDRVNTEAFF. The rearrangement joins TRBV2 to TRBJ1-1; TRBD1 agrees at 8 bases. The CDR3 is made up of 14 amino acids. V gave up 5 bases and J gave up 0 bases; unmatched junction bases: 2. Looked up from germline, CDR1 is SNHLY and CDR2 is FYNNEI.

A single count supports this clone. This chain joins TRBV9 and TRBJ2-5, with 11 nucleotides matching TRBD1. J gave up 8 bases and V 4 bases, and 10 bases lay outside the gene matches. This CDR3 contains 15 residues. Germline V gene data show CDR1 as SGDLS and CDR2 as YYNGEE. The CDR3 region is CASSLSGQGAGTQYF. CDR3 DNA: TGTGCCAGCAGCCTAAGCGGACAGGGGGCAGGTACCCAGTACTTC.

The chain uses TRBV19 and TRBJ1-4; D unresolved. V dropped 5 bases and J dropped 10 bases, with 14 bases sitting between them. This CDR3 is built from 13 residues. Germline V gene sequence: CDR1 LNHDA, CDR2 SQIVND (reference sequence). The CDR3 DNA reads as TGTGCCAGTAGTTTAATCCCGGGTGGAAAACTGTTTTTT. Encoded protein: CASSLIPGGKLFF.

The rearrangement links TRBV6-8 to TRBJ2-7, with D possibly being TRBD1 (6 bases). V lost 2 bases and J lost 5, with 16 bases in between. The germline V gene has CDR1 MNHGY and CDR2 SAAAGT. The CDR3 loop spans 15 amino acids. CDR3: CASSYRVGASDEQYF. The CDR3, as DNA: TGTGCCAGCAGTTACCGGGTGGGGGCATCTGACGAGCAGTACTTC.

The chain joins TRBV27 to TRBJ2-5; a possible D gene is TRBD1 (6 bases). CDR1 and CDR2 (germline): MNHEY, SMNVEV (reference sequence). V lost 5 bases and J 2 bases, leaving 12 bases between the germline ends. This CDR3 contains 14 residues. CDR3 sequence reads: CASSITGKQETQYF. DNA of the CDR3: TGTGCCAGCAGTATCACAGGGAAGCAAGAGACCCAGTACTTC.

The J gene is TRBJ2-4, the V gene TRBV2; D is uncertain. Per the germline V gene, CDR1 is SNHLY and CDR2 is FYNNEI. Trimming removed 5 bases at V and 0 bases at J, with 8 bases between. The length of the CDR3 is 14 residues. The CDR3 DNA reads as TGTGCCAGCAGTCCCGAGTTAGCCAAAAACATTCAGTACTTC. Translation gives CASSPELAKNIQYF.

The chain combines TRBV29-1 with TRBJ2-1; D ambiguous. The CDR3 is made up of 13 amino acids. Germline V gives CDR1 SQVTM, CDR2 ANQGSEA. The V end lost 5 bases, the J end lost 4 bases, and 12 bases lay between the germline ends. The CDR3, as DNA: TGCAGCGTTCGAGGAGCAATTTACAATGAGCAGTTCTTC. This gives the protein CSVRGAIYNEQFF.

The chain has TRBV27 and TRBJ1-2; 10 positions match TRBD1. The V gene's germline CDR1 is MNHEY and CDR2 SMNVEV (reference sequence). Unmatched junction bases numbered 12, after V lost 3 bases and J lost 5 bases. The length of the CDR3 is 17 residues. The CDR3 bases are TGTGCCAGCAGTTTTAGTCTCTCGGGGACAGGGGCTTATGGCTACACCTTC. Residues: CASSFSLSGTGAYGYTF.

The table lists this clone with a few counts. The chain is built from TRBV6-5 and TRBJ1-2; 7 nucleotides match TRBD1. Germline V gene lookup returns CDR1 MNHEY and CDR2 SVGAGI. V shed 5 bases and J 2 bases; nucleotides not matched to a gene: 8. CDR3 length equals 15 residues. The CDR3 sequence: CASSMRQGFNYGYTF. CDR3 coding DNA: TGTGCCAGCAGTATGAGACAGGGATTCAACTATGGCTACACCTTC.

The CDR3 coding sequence is TGTGCCAGCAGTCCCCGGCAGGGTCCCGGGGAGCTGTTTTTT. Translated, it gives CASSPRQGPGELFF. The J gene is TRBJ2-2, the V gene TRBV2; D perhaps matches TRBD1 (5 bases). Germline assignment: CDR1 SNHLY and CDR2 FYNNEI. Trimming removed 5 bases at V and 6 bases at J, with 13 bases between. CDR3 length: 14 amino acids.

The CDR3 coding sequence is TGCGCCAGCAGTGAGAGCGGGCTGGGGACTGAAGCTTTCTTT. It specifies CASSESGLGTEAFF. V usage is TRBV10-1 and J usage is TRBJ1-1; D remains unclear. V dropped 2 bases and J dropped 5 bases, with 12 bases sitting between them. The CDR3 extends over 14 amino acids. CDR1 is WNHNN and CDR2 is SYGVQD in the germline V gene (reference sequence).

This clone was counted between two and nine times. This chain links TRBV28 with TRBJ1-1; D not resolved. CDR1 and CDR2 (germline): MDHEN, SYDVKM. CDR3 length: 14 amino acids. V lost 6 bases, J lost 0 bases, and 11 bases lay in between. The CDR3 here is CASRTPGVNTEAFF. CDR3 nucleotides: TGTGCCAGCAGGACCCCAGGCGTGAACACTGAAGCTTTCTTT. The full variable domain, its missing parts supplied by reference TRBV28 and TRBJ1-1, is DVKVTQSSRYLVKRTGEKVFLECVQDMDHENMFWYRQDPGLGLRLIYFSYDVKMKEKGDIPEGYSVSREKKERFSLILESASTNQTSMYLCASRTPGVNTEAFFGQGTRLTVV.

The chain uses TRBV7-9 and TRBJ2-7; D unresolved. The CDR3 runs to 15 residues. CDR1 and CDR2 from the germline V gene are SEHNR and FQNEAQ (reference sequence). Between the trimmed V and J ends, which lost 1 base and 4 bases, there was a span of 14 bases. In nucleotides, the CDR3 is TGTGCCAGCAGCTTAGGTGTTCAGGCTGGGTACGAGCAGTACTTC. Its protein is CASSLGVQAGYEQYF.

This clone has a handful of counts. The chain has TRBV11-2 and TRBJ1-3; D is unclear. This CDR3 is 18 amino acids long. Germline V lookup: CDR1 SGHAT, CDR2 FQNNGV. The V gene lost 2 bases and the J gene lost 0 bases, with 17 bases spanning the gap. CDR3 protein: CASSLRPSLALSGNTIYF. DNA for the CDR3: TGTGCCAGCAGCTTACGCCCAAGTTTGGCCCTCTCTGGAAACACCATATATTTT. Filled out from reference TRBV11-2 and TRBJ1-3, the complete variable domain reads EAGVAQSPRYKIIEKRQSVAFWCNPISGHATLYWYQQILGQGPKLLIQFQNNGVVDDSQLPKDRFSAERLKGVDSTLKIQPAKLEDSAVYLCASSLRPSLALSGNTIYFGEGSWLTVV.

The chain employs TRBV19 and TRBJ1-2, with 12 bases identical to TRBD1. There are 14 residues in the CDR3. The V gene end was trimmed by 5 bases and the J gene end by 4 bases; junction bases not matched to a gene: 2. Per germline, CDR1 LNHDA and CDR2 SQIVND (reference sequence). In DNA, the CDR3 is TGTGCCAGTAGTTGGGGACAGGGGGCCTATGGCTACACCTTC. Encoded protein: CASSWGQGAYGYTF.

The chain links TRBV11-2 to TRBJ1-5; TRBD1 aligns across 9 bases. The CDR3 covers 16 residues. Trimming took 5 bases from V and 5 from J; bases not matched to a gene: 10. The germline V gene encodes CDR1 SGHAT and CDR2 FQNNGV. The CDR3 sequence is CASSPTSGTGYQPQHF. Written as DNA, the CDR3 is TGTGCCAGCAGCCCAACTTCGGGGACAGGGTATCAGCCCCAGCATTTT.